This TCR beta chain derives from a study of T cells in Graves' hyperthyroidism and ophthalmopathy. Broader study findings: Separating ophthalmopathy from stable hyperthyroidism was achieved by a 13 V-J model. Most thyroid clonotypes expanded above 0.001 were also detected in blood.

Note on this clonotype: No antigen is known for it.

Researchers amplified the TCR beta CDR3 regions from RNA transcripts. In the first-round RT-PCR of the TCR CDR3, the HTBI primer set was used. TCRdb processed the multiplex PCR reads anew with MiXCR; each CDR3 protein has one entry. The sample comprises roughly 500,000 distinct CDR3 sequences, approximately 49% of which are singletons, and around 44% rests with the top ten. Thyroid ultrasound, orbital computed tomography, clinical symptoms, and serum thyroxine and TRAb underpinned diagnoses. Germline trimming cut 5 bases from V and 0 bases from J; bases unmatched to any gene: 2. This CDR3 is 14 amino acids long. The germline CDR1 and CDR2 sequences are DFQATT and SNEGSKA (reference sequence).

V is TRBV20-1 and J is TRBJ1-5; the match to TRBD1 covers 9 bases. The clonotype originates from an adult woman with Graves' disease, either hyperthyroidism or ophthalmopathy (not recorded which). Input material: peripheral blood or thyroid tissue (not recorded which). The CDR3 loop is CSAVTGGSNQPQHF. The CDR3 bases are TGCAGTGCTGTGACAGGGGGTAGCAATCAGCCCCAGCATTTT.